These T cell receptor beta chains were read from a single sample in a study of CD8 T cells in ankylosing spondylitis. TCRdb passed the 5' RACE reads through MiXCR, listing each CDR3 protein once. This repertoire shows 700,000 or so distinct CDR3 sequences, about 20% found once; its top ten account for around 20%. Input material: blood, either unsorted or a sorted T cell fraction (not recorded which). These receptors were taken from a male donor with ankylosing spondylitis. Each CDR3 is given with its conserved first and last residue. The order of the fields is D gene, V gene, J gene, clone size, CDR3 DNA, CDR3 protein. D genes are given only for firm matches. Expanded clones get a size class; other rows say once, few or many, or leave the size out.

D gene: -; V gene: TRBV20-1; J gene: TRBJ1-1; clone size: -; CDR3 DNA: TGCAGTGCTGAAGGCGAGGTTGGTAACGCTGAAGCTTTCTTT; CDR3 protein: CSAEGEVGNAEAFF
D gene: -; V gene: TRBV4-1; J gene: TRBJ1-4; clone size: few; CDR3 DNA: TGCGCCAGCGCATCGCCGGCAGGGTTTAATGAAAAACTGTTTTTT; CDR3 protein: CASASPAGFNEKLFF
D gene: -; V gene: TRBV2; J gene: TRBJ1-5; clone size: few; CDR3 DNA: TGTGCCAGCAGTGGACAGTCCCCCGTCGGGCAGCCCCAGCATTTT; CDR3 protein: CASSGQSPVGQPQHF
D gene: -; V gene: TRBV9; J gene: TRBJ2-3; clone size: few; CDR3 DNA: TGTGCCAGCAGCCACCTAGCGGATACGCAGTATTTT; CDR3 protein: CASSHLADTQYF
D gene: TRBD2; V gene: TRBV27; J gene: TRBJ2-7; clone size: -; CDR3 DNA: TGTGCCAGCAGTCAAGGACTAGCGGGATGGTCGTCTGACTACGAGCAGTACTTC; CDR3 protein: CASSQGLAGWSSDYEQYF
D gene: TRBD1; V gene: TRBV2; J gene: TRBJ2-5; clone size: -; CDR3 DNA: TGTGCCAGCAGTGAAGGGACAGGCGGTTTGGAGACCCAGTACTTC; CDR3 protein: CASSEGTGGLETQYF
D gene: -; V gene: TRBV7-9; J gene: TRBJ1-2; clone size: -; CDR3 DNA: TGTGCCAGCAGCCCCTGGCAGGGCAACAGCGATTATGGCTACACCTTC; CDR3 protein: CASSPWQGNSDYGYTF
D gene: -; V gene: TRBV20-1; J gene: TRBJ1-1; clone size: few; CDR3 DNA: TGCAGTGCTAGAGATCCGATCGGGGTTGGCACTGAAGCTTTCTTT; CDR3 protein: CSARDPIGVGTEAFF
D gene: -; V gene: TRBV7-2; J gene: TRBJ1-5; clone size: -; CDR3 DNA: TGTGCCAGCAGCTTATATGCAAGGACAGGCAATCAGCCCCAGCATTTT; CDR3 protein: CASSLYARTGNQPQHF
D gene: -; V gene: TRBV19; J gene: TRBJ1-5; clone size: few; CDR3 DNA: TGTGCCAGTAGTATTTTGGGTGAGGGATACCAGCCCCAGCATTTT; CDR3 protein: CASSILGEGYQPQHF
D gene: TRBD2; V gene: TRBV2; J gene: TRBJ2-2; clone size: few; CDR3 DNA: TGTGCCAGCAGTGAAGCGCCCGTATTATCCGGGACTAGCGGGATCCCCCACAACACCGGGGAGCTGTTTTTT; CDR3 protein: CASSEAPVLSGTSGIPHNTGELFF
D gene: -; V gene: TRBV25-1; J gene: TRBJ2-2; clone size: -; CDR3 DNA: TGTGCCATCCGGGACGGTGACACCGGGGAGCTGTTTTTT; CDR3 protein: CAIRDGDTGELFF
D gene: -; V gene: TRBV18; J gene: TRBJ1-2; clone size: few; CDR3 DNA: TGTGCCAGCTCAAAAAGCGGGGCCGCTAACTATGGCTACACCTTC; CDR3 protein: CASSKSGAANYGYTF
D gene: TRBD2; V gene: TRBV7-2; J gene: TRBJ2-1; clone size: -; CDR3 DNA: TGTGCCAGCAGCTTAGTTAGCGGGAGGGCCAGTGAGCAGTTCTTC; CDR3 protein: CASSLVSGRASEQFF
D gene: -; V gene: TRBV20-1; J gene: TRBJ2-7; clone size: -; CDR3 DNA: TGCAGTGCTAGAGACGGACGCTCCTACGAGCAGTACTTC; CDR3 protein: CSARDGRSYEQYF
D gene: -; V gene: TRBV20-1; J gene: TRBJ1-5; clone size: -; CDR3 DNA: TGCAGTGCAGGATCGGGGCATTATCAGCCCCAGCATTTT; CDR3 protein: CSAGSGHYQPQHF
D gene: -; V gene: TRBV12-1; J gene: TRBJ1-1; clone size: few; CDR3 DNA: TGTGCCAGCAGCTTTCTCAGGGTAAAGGACACTGAAGCTTTCTTT; CDR3 protein: CASSFLRVKDTEAFF
D gene: -; V gene: TRBV4-1; J gene: TRBJ1-2; clone size: -; CDR3 DNA: TGCGCCAGCAGCCAAGTTCAAGCGTATGGCTACACCTTC; CDR3 protein: CASSQVQAYGYTF
D gene: -; V gene: TRBV6-7; J gene: TRBJ1-5; clone size: -; CDR3 DNA: TGTGCCAGCCCGGGACCCCCTGATCAGCCCCAGCATTTT; CDR3 protein: CASPGPPDQPQHF
D gene: TRBD1; V gene: TRBV5-1; J gene: TRBJ2-1; clone size: -; CDR3 DNA: TGCGCCAGCAGCGGGGACAGGGGGGGTAATGAGCAGTTCTTC; CDR3 protein: CASSGDRGGNEQFF
D gene: -; V gene: TRBV4-1; J gene: TRBJ1-6; clone size: -; CDR3 DNA: TGCGCCAGCAGCCAACCGGTTCAAAAATCACCCCTCCACTTT; CDR3 protein: CASSQPVQKSPLHF
D gene: TRBD2; V gene: TRBV7-3; J gene: TRBJ2-1; clone size: few; CDR3 DNA: TGTGCCAGCAGCTTGACTAGCGTGAACTACAATGAGCAGTTCTTC; CDR3 protein: CASSLTSVNYNEQFF
D gene: -; V gene: TRBV9; J gene: TRBJ1-4; clone size: few; CDR3 DNA: TGTGCCAGCAGTGGGGGCGAGAGTGAAAAACTGTTTTTT; CDR3 protein: CASSGGESEKLFF
D gene: -; V gene: TRBV19; J gene: TRBJ2-7; clone size: -; CDR3 DNA: TGTGCCAGTAGTACAAACCGTTTCTACGAGCAGTACTTC; CDR3 protein: CASSTNRFYEQYF
D gene: TRBD2; V gene: TRBV11-1; J gene: TRBJ2-5; clone size: -; CDR3 DNA: TGTGCCAGCAGCCCCACCCCCCGGACTAGCGTGAATGGCGAGACCCAGTACTTC; CDR3 protein: CASSPTPRTSVNGETQYF
D gene: TRBD1; V gene: TRBV5-1; J gene: TRBJ2-1; clone size: -; CDR3 DNA: TGCGCCAGCAGCTTGAGGGGGGACAGGGTCCGCAATGAGCAGTTCTTC; CDR3 protein: CASSLRGDRVRNEQFF
D gene: -; V gene: TRBV15; J gene: TRBJ1-2; clone size: few; CDR3 DNA: TGTGCCACCAGCAGAGGAGAGATGCACTATGGCTACACCTTC; CDR3 protein: CATSRGEMHYGYTF
D gene: -; V gene: TRBV5-1; J gene: TRBJ2-2; clone size: few; CDR3 DNA: TGCGCCAGCAGCTTGGCCCCCACCGAGGCCACCGGGGAGCTGTTTTTT; CDR3 protein: CASSLAPTEATGELFF
D gene: TRBD2; V gene: TRBV15; J gene: TRBJ2-3; clone size: few; CDR3 DNA: TGTGCCACCAGCACCAAGCGGGGGGCGGTAGATACGCAGTATTTT; CDR3 protein: CATSTKRGAVDTQYF
D gene: -; V gene: TRBV5-1; J gene: TRBJ2-1; clone size: many; CDR3 DNA: TGCGCCAGCAGCTCCTCGGACAGAACCGAGCAGTTCTTC; CDR3 protein: CASSSSDRTEQFF
D gene: -; V gene: TRBV27; J gene: TRBJ2-7; clone size: few; CDR3 DNA: TGTGCCAGCAGTTTAGGACGAGAGTCGGTTGTTTACGAGCAGTACTTC; CDR3 protein: CASSLGRESVVYEQYF
D gene: -; V gene: TRBV12-3/TRBV12-4; J gene: TRBJ1-5; clone size: -; CDR3 DNA: TGTGCCAGCAGTTTAAGGGACGGTAAAAATCAGCCCCAGCATTTT; CDR3 protein: CASSLRDGKNQPQHF
D gene: -; V gene: TRBV4-3; J gene: TRBJ2-2; clone size: few; CDR3 DNA: TGCGCCAGCAGCCAAGGTCTAGCAGCCGCAACCGGGGAGCTGTTTTTT; CDR3 protein: CASSQGLAAATGELFF
D gene: -; V gene: TRBV7-9; J gene: TRBJ2-1; clone size: -; CDR3 DNA: TGTGCCAGCAGCCCCCCCCCACAGGGAATGCACAATGAGCAGTTCTTC; CDR3 protein: CASSPPPQGMHNEQFF
D gene: -; V gene: TRBV6-1; J gene: TRBJ1-4; clone size: few; CDR3 DNA: TGTGCCAGCATCCTCGACAGCTCAACTAATGAAAAACTGTTTTTT; CDR3 protein: CASILDSSTNEKLFF
D gene: TRBD1; V gene: TRBV29-1; J gene: TRBJ1-2; clone size: few; CDR3 DNA: TGCAGCGTAGAACAGGGGGCAGGTGGTTACGGCTATGGCTACACCTTC; CDR3 protein: CSVEQGAGGYGYGYTF
D gene: TRBD1; V gene: TRBV29-1; J gene: TRBJ2-3; clone size: -; CDR3 DNA: TGCAGCGTCAAACAGGACAGGGTCTTCACAGATACGCAGTATTTT; CDR3 protein: CSVKQDRVFTDTQYF
D gene: TRBD1; V gene: TRBV5-1; J gene: TRBJ2-3; clone size: -; CDR3 DNA: TGCGCCAGCAGCTTGGAGACGGGACAGGGATTTGATACGCAGTATTTT; CDR3 protein: CASSLETGQGFDTQYF
D gene: TRBD1; V gene: TRBV5-5; J gene: TRBJ2-7; clone size: few; CDR3 DNA: TGTGCCAGCAGCTTGGGACAGGGGTCGTTTTTTTACGAGCAGTACTTC; CDR3 protein: CASSLGQGSFFYEQYF
D gene: TRBD1; V gene: TRBV9; J gene: TRBJ1-4; clone size: -; CDR3 DNA: TGTGCCAGCAGCGAAACAGGGGCAACTAATGAAAAACTGTTTTTT; CDR3 protein: CASSETGATNEKLFF
D gene: -; V gene: TRBV5-6; J gene: TRBJ1-1; clone size: few; CDR3 DNA: TGTGCCAGCAGCTGGGGAACCGGGGGGGAAGCTTTCTTT; CDR3 protein: CASSWGTGGEAFF
D gene: TRBD1; V gene: TRBV7-9; J gene: TRBJ1-1; clone size: few; CDR3 DNA: TGTGCCAGCAGCCCCCAACAGGGGTGGACTGAAGCTTTCTTT; CDR3 protein: CASSPQQGWTEAFF
D gene: -; V gene: TRBV28; J gene: TRBJ2-2; clone size: -; CDR3 DNA: TGTGCCAGCAGTTTACCCAACACGGTCGGGGAGCTGTTTTTT; CDR3 protein: CASSLPNTVGELFF
D gene: TRBD1; V gene: TRBV28; J gene: TRBJ2-2; clone size: few; CDR3 DNA: TGTGCCAGCGAGTCCCCCGGGACAGGGAACACCGGGGAGCTGTTTTTT; CDR3 protein: CASESPGTGNTGELFF
D gene: -; V gene: TRBV29-1; J gene: TRBJ2-3; clone size: few; CDR3 DNA: TGCAGCACTTGTGGGGACTCGCTCACAGATACGCAGTATTTT; CDR3 protein: CSTCGDSLTDTQYF